This TCR beta chain appears in the sequencing data of a study of T-cell memory formation after mild COVID-19. This clonotype was counted a few times. MiXCR was run by TCRdb on the 5' RACE reads, yielding one entry per CDR3 protein. The sample holds 410,000 or so distinct CDR3 sequences, roughly a quarter seen once. This CDR3 contains 13 residues. V was clipped by 1 base and J by 7 bases, with 9 bases between them. CDR1 and CDR2 from the germline V gene are SGHRS and YFSETQ. This sequence joins TRBV5-1 and TRBJ2-1; weak D call: TRBD2 (6 bases). This TCR was recovered from an adult woman who had mild COVID-19 (a few samples of this study predate the infection). Cell type and time point are not known. Source material: PBMCs or a T cell subset sorted from them (not recorded which). The CDR3 sequence: CASSLTSYNEQFF. The CDR3 DNA reads as TGCGCCAGCAGCTTGACTAGCTATAATGAGCAGTTCTTC.